This TCR beta chain comes out of a study of blood T cell repertoires in COVID-19. The protocol was immunoSEQ multiplex PCR, while the TCRdb copy is restricted to in-frame clones and leaves out a portion. This table holds tens of thousands of clones, about nine tenths found once. Sequencing used peripheral blood. The TCR originated in a woman between 65 and 79 years old with acute or convalescent COVID-19.

The CDR3: CASRTTGRAYNEQFF. CDR3 DNA: TGTGCCAGTAGAACGACAGGGCGGGCCTACAATGAGCAGTTCTTC. V and J are TRBV19 and TRBJ2-1, with 7 bases matching TRBD1. The CDR3 runs 15 residues. Trimming at V came to 6 bases and at J to 2 bases, leaving 7 bases not matched to a gene. The germline V gene encodes CDR1 LNHDA and CDR2 SQIVND (reference sequence).